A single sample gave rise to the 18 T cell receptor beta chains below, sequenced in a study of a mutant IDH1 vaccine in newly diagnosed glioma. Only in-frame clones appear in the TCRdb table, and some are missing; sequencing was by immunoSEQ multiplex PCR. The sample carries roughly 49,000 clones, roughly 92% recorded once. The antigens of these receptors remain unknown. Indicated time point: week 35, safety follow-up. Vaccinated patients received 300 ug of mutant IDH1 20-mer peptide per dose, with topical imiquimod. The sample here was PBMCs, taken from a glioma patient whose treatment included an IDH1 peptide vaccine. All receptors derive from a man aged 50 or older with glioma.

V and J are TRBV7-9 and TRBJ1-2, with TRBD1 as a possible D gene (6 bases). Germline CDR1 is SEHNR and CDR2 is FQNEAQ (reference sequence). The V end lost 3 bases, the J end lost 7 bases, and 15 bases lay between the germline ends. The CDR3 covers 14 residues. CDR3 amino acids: CASSFSTGGSGYTF. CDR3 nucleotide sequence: TGTGCCAGCAGCTTTAGTACCGGGGGCAGTGGCTACACCTTC.

The CDR3 sequence: CASSGRRAPPWETQYF. DNA of the CDR3: TGTGCCAGCAGCGGGAGGAGAGCCCCACCATGGGAGACCCAGTACTTC. This chain links TRBV7-9 with TRBJ2-5; a weak D match, TRBD2 (6 bases). CDR1 and CDR2 from the germline V gene are SEHNR and FQNEAQ (reference sequence). V was cut by 5 bases and J by 5 bases, with 21 bases left in between. This CDR3 is built from 16 residues.

CDR3 region: CASSEAQGRDTEAFF. The CDR3 nucleotides read TGTGCCAGCAGTGAAGCCCAGGGTCGGGACACTGAAGCTTTCTTT. The chain employs TRBV6-1 and TRBJ1-1; weak D call: TRBD1 (5 bases). This CDR3 region has 15 residues. V lost 0 bases and J lost 3, with 11 bases in between. Germline V gives CDR1 MNHNS, CDR2 SASEGT.

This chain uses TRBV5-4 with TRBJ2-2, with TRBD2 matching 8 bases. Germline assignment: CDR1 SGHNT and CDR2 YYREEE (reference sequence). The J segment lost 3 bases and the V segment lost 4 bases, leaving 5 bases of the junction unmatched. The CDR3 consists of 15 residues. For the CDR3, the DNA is TGTGCCAGCAGCAAGCTAGCGGGTGACACCGGGGAGCTGTTTTTT. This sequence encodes CASSKLAGDTGELFF.

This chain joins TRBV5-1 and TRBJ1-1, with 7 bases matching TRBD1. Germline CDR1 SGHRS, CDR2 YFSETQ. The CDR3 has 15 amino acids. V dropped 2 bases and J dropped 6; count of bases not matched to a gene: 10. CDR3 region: CASSFNTGARAEAFF. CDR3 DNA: TGCGCCAGCAGCTTCAATACAGGGGCGCGGGCTGAAGCTTTCTTT.

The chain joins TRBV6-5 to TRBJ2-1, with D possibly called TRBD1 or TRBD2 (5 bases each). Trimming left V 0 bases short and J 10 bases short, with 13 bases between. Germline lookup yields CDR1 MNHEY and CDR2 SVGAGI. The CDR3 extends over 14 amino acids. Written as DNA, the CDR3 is TGTGCCAGCAGTTACTCTGGATCGGGGCGAGAGCAGTTCTTC. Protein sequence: CASSYSGSGREQFF.

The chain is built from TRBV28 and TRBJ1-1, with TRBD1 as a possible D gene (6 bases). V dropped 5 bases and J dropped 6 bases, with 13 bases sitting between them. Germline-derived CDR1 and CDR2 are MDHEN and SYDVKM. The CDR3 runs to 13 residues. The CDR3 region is CASSVVEGAEAFF. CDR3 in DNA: TGTGCCAGCAGTGTAGTTGAGGGGGCTGAAGCTTTCTTT.

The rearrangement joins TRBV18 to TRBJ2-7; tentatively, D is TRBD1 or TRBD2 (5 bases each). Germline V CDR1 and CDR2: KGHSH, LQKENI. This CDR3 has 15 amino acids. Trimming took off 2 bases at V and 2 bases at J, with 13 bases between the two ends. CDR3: CASSPGTNSPYEQYF. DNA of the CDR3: TGTGCCAGCTCACCAGGGACGAATAGTCCCTACGAGCAGTACTTC.

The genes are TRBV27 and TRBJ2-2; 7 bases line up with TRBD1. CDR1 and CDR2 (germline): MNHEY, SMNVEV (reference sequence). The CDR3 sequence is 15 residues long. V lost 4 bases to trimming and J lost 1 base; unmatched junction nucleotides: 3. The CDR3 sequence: CASSSDRRNTGELFF. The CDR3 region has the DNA TGTGCCAGCAGTTCGGACAGGAGGAACACCGGGGAGCTGTTTTTT.

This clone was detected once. Written as DNA, the CDR3 is TGTGCCAGCAGCACGACCCAGGGTTTCCTAGGCTACAATGAGCAGTTCTTC. This encodes CASSTTQGFLGYNEQFF. The chain recombines TRBV7-2 with TRBJ2-1; tentatively, D is TRBD1 (5 bases). Trimming cost V 5 bases and J 3 bases, with 20 bases left between them. The CDR3 contains 17 residues. Germline V lookup: CDR1 SGHTA, CDR2 FQGNSA.

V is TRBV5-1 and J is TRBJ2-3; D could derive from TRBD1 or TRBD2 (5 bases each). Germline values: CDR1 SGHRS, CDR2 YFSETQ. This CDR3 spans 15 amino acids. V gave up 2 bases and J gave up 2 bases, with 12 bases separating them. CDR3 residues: CASSFGATVTDTQYF. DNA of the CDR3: TGCGCCAGCAGCTTCGGGGCCACTGTCACAGATACGCAGTATTTT.

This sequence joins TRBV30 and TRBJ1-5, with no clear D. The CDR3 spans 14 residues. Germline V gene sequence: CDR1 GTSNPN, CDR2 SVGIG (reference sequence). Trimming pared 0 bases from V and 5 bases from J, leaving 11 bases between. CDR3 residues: CAWSVGPFDQPQHF. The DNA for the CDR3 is TGTGCCTGGAGTGTAGGCCCGTTCGATCAGCCCCAGCATTTT.

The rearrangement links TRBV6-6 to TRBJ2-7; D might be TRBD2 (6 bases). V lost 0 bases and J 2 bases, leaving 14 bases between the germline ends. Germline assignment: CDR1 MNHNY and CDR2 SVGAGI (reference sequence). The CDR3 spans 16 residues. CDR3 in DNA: TGTGCCAGCAGTTACTCCCCGGGAGCTAGCACCTACGAGCAGTACTTC. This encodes CASSYSPGASTYEQYF.

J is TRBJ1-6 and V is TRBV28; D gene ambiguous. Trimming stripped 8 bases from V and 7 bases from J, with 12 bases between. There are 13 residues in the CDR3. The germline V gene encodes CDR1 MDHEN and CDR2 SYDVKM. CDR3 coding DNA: TGTGCCAGCCACTCGGTTCGAAATTCACCCCTCCACTTT. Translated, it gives CASHSVRNSPLHF.

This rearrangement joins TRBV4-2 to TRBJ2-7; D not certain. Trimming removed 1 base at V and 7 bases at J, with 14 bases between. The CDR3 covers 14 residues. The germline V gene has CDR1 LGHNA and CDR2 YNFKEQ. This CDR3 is CASSQVAVPSEQYF. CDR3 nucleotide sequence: TGTGCCAGCAGCCAAGTTGCGGTTCCCTCTGAGCAGTACTTC.

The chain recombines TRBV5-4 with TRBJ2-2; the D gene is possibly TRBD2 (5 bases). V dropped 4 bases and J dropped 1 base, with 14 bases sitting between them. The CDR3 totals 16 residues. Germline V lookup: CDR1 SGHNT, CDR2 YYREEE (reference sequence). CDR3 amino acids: CASSQGPGKNTGELFF. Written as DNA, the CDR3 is TGTGCCAGCAGCCAAGGGCCGGGGAAGAACACCGGGGAGCTGTTTTTT.

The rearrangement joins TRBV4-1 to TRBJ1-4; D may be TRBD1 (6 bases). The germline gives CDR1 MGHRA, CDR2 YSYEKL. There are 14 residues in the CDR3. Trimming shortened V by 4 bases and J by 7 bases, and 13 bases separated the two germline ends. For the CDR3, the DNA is TGCGCCAGCAGCCGAGCAGGGGAGGGTGAAAAACTGTTTTTT. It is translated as CASSRAGEGEKLFF.

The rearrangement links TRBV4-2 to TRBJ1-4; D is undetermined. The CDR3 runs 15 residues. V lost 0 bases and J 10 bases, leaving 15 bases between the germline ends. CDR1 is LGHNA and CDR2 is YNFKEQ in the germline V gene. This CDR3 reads CASSQDPTPSGKLFF. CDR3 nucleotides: TGTGCCAGCAGCCAAGATCCAACCCCCAGCGGAAAACTGTTTTTT.